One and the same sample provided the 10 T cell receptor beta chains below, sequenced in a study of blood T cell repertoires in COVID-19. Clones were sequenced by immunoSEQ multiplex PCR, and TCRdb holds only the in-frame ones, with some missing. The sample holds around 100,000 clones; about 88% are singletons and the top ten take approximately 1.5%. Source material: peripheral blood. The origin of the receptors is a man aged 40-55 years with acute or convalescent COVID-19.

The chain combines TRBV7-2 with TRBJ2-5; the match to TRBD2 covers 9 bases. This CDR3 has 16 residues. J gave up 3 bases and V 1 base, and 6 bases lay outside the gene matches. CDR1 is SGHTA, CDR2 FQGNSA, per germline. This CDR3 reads CASSLGGGVGEETQYF. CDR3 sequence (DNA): TGTGCCAGCAGCTTAGGCGGGGGGGTTGGGGAAGAGACCCAGTACTTC.

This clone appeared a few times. The CDR3 sequence: CASSTSVGRNEQFF. CDR3 coding DNA: TGTGCCAGCAGTACTAGCGTGGGTAGAAATGAGCAGTTCTTC. This sequence joins TRBV27 and TRBJ2-1, with 7 bases fitting TRBD2. CDR3 length: 14 amino acids. V was pared by 5 bases and J by 7 bases, with 8 bases of the junction left unmatched. Germline V gene sequence: CDR1 MNHEY, CDR2 SMNVEV (reference sequence).

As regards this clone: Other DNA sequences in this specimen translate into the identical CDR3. In DNA form, the CDR3 reads TGTGCCAGCTCACCAGGGGAGGGCTATGGCTACACCTTC. Protein: CASSPGEGYGYTF. The chain joins TRBV18 to TRBJ1-2; the D is unclear. The CDR3 runs to 13 residues. V shed 2 bases and J shed 4 bases, with 8 bases lying between them. In germline, CDR1 is KGHSH, CDR2 LQKENI.

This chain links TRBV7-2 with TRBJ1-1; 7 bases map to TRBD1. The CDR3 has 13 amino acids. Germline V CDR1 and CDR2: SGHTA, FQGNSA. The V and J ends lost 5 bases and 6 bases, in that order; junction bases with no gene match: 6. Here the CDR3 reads CASSTYGQAEAFF. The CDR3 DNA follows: TGTGCCAGCAGCACCTACGGACAGGCTGAAGCTTTCTTT.

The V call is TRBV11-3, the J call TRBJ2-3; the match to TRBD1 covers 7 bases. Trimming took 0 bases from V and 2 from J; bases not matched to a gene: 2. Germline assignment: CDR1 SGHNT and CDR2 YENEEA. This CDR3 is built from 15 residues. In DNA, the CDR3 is TGTGCCAGCAGCTTAGAGGGACAGAACACAGATACGCAGTATTTT. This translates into CASSLEGQNTDTQYF.

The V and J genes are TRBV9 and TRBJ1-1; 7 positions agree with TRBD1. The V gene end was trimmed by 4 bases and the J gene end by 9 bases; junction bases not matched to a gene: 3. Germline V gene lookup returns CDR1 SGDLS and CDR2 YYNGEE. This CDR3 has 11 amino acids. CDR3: CASSSGGKAFF. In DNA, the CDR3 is TGTGCCAGCAGCTCAGGGGGGAAAGCTTTCTTT.

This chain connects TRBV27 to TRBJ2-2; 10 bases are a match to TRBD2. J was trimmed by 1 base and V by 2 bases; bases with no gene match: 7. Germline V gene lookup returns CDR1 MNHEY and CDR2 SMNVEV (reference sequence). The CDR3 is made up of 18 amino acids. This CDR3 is CASSLGSPSGGNTGELFF. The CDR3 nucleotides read TGTGCCAGCAGTTTAGGCTCCCCTAGCGGGGGGAACACCGGGGAGCTGTTTTTT.

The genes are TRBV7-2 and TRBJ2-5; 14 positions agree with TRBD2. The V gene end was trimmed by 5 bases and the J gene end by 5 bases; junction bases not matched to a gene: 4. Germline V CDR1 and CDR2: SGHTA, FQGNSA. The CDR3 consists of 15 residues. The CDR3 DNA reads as TGTGCCAGCAGCGCGGGACTAGCGGGGGCCGAGACCCAGTACTTC. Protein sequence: CASSAGLAGAETQYF.

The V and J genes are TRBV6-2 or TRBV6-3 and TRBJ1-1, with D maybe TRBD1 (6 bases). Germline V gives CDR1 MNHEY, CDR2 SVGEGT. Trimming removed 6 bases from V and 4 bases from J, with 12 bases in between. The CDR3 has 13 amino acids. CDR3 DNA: TGTGCCAGCAGACCTTCGACAGGCACTGAAGCTTTCTTT. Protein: CASRPSTGTEAFF.

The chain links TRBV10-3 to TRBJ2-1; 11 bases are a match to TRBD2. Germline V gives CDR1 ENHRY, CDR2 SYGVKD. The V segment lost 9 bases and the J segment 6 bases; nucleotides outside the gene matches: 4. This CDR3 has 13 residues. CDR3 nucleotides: TGTGCCATACTAGCGGGGGAGGCCAATGAGCAGTTCTTC. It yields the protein CAILAGEANEQFF.